This TCR beta chain originates from a study of cytomegalovirus exposure and HLA in healthy donors. PCR used 60 Vbeta primers and 13 Jbeta primers. Profiled with immunoSEQ multiplex PCR; TCRdb holds only in-frame clones, not every one. The data hold more than 95,000 clones, with approximately 70% observed a single time. Trimming cost V 6 bases and J 3 bases; bases outside gene matches: 3. This CDR3 has 13 residues. Germline-derived CDR1 and CDR2 are LNHNV and YYDKDF (reference sequence). This rearrangement joins TRBV15 to TRBJ1-1; 8 bases align to TRBD1. The TCR originated in a woman aged 50 to 60 in good health and CMV-seronegative. The sequenced sample was PBMCs. This chain's CDR3 is CATRTGAYTEAFF. The CDR3 DNA reads TGTGCCACCAGGACAGGGGCGTACACTGAAGCTTTCTTT.